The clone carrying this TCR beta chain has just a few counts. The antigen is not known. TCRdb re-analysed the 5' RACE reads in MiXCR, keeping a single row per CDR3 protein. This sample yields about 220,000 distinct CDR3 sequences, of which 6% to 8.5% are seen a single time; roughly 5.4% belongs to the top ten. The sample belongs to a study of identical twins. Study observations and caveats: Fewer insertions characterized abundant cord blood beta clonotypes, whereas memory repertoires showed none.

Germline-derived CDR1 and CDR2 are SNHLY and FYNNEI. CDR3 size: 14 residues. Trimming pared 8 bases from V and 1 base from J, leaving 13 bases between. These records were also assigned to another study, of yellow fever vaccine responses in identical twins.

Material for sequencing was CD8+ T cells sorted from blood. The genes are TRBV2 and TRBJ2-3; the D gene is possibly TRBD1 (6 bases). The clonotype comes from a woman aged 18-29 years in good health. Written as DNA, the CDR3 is TGTGCCAGCGGCTATGGACAGCGCACAGATACGCAGTATTTT. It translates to CASGYGQRTDTQYF. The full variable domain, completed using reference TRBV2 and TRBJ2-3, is EPEVTQTPSHQVTQMGQEVILRCVPISNHLYFYWYRQILGQKVEFLVSFYNNEISEKSEIFDDQFSVERPDGSNFTLKIRSTKLEDSAMYFCASGYGQRTDTQYFGPGTRLTVL.